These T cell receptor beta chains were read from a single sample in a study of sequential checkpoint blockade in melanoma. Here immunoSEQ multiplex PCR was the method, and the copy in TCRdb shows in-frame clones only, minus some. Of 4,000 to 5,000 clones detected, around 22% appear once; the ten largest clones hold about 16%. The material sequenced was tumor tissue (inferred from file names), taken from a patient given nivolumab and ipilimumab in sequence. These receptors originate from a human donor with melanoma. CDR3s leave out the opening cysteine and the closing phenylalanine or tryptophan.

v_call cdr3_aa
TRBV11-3 ASSFDGGTEKLF
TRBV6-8 ASSVLAGSSYEQY
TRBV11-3 ASSLELAGAGNEQF
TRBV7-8 ASSSLDRGEQY
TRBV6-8 ASSVVSLSQETQY
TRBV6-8 ASSLVWYEQY
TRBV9 ASSADINSYNEQF
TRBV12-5 ASTGITDTQY
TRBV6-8 ASSPLRDRVSYEQY
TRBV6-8 ASSPRGTGELF
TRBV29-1 SAREGAAYGYT
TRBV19 ASSTGLYEQY
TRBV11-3 ASRKEVDGGELF